The 14 T cell receptor beta chains presented below share a single source sample, sequenced in a study of cytomegalovirus exposure and HLA in healthy donors listed by TCRdb under 2017. Libraries were prepared through the immunoSEQ multiplex PCR assay. TCRdb took this table from immuneACCESS and kept in-frame rearrangements with V and J called. Such tables lack part of the clones; where checked against another copy, unresolved V genes explain under half of the gap, and the rest is unexplained. This sample comprises about 160,000 clones, around nine tenths of them detected only once. Jointly, the top ten make up approximately 2.1% of the sample. The sequenced material came from PBMCs. Receptor source: a woman aged 18-29 years in good health and CMV-seronegative.

This clone was detected only a few times. The chain couples TRBV7-2 to TRBJ2-2; possible D gene TRBD2, 5 bases. The CDR3 sequence is 14 residues long. The V end was cut by 3 bases, the J end by 6 bases, with 11 bases between. Per germline, CDR1 SGHTA and CDR2 FQGNSA. CDR3 region: CASSFRRVAGELFF. The CDR3 bases are TGTGCCAGCAGCTTTCGGCGGGTGGCCGGGGAGCTGTTTTTT.

This chain links TRBV25-1 with TRBJ2-7; D perhaps matches TRBD1 (6 bases). Germline-derived CDR1 and CDR2 are MGHDK and SYGVNS. CDR3 size: 12 residues. V dropped 4 bases and J dropped 3 bases, with 7 bases sitting between them. The CDR3: CASSADSYEQYF. CDR3 coding DNA: TGTGCCAGCAGTGCGGACAGCTACGAGCAGTACTTC.

This chain uses TRBV19 with TRBJ2-1; D remains unclear. The CDR3 consists of 12 residues. Germline lookup yields CDR1 LNHDA and CDR2 SQIVND (reference sequence). Trimming removed 10 bases at V and 5 bases at J, with 12 bases between. DNA for the CDR3: TGTGCCACCTCCCCCCTAAACAATGAGCAGTTCTTC. This codes for CATSPLNNEQFF.

The sample holds a few counts of this clone. The chain uses TRBV25-1 and TRBJ1-1, with a tentative D call TRBD1 (5 bases). V was trimmed by 8 bases and J by 1 base, leaving 8 bases between them. In germline, CDR1 is MGHDK, CDR2 SYGVNS. This CDR3 contains 12 residues. The CDR3 is CASGGGNTEAFF. CDR3 sequence (DNA): TGTGCCAGCGGCGGGGGGAACACTGAAGCTTTCTTT.

The chain uses TRBV4-1 and TRBJ1-1; the D gene is possibly TRBD1 (6 bases). The V gene lost 1 base and the J gene lost 6 bases, with 12 bases spanning the gap. Per germline, CDR1 MGHRA and CDR2 YSYEKL. This CDR3 region has 14 residues. The CDR3 region has the DNA TGCGCCAGCAGCCAAGTCCAGGGGCCCGCTGAAGCTTTCTTT. Translation gives CASSQVQGPAEAFF.

The rearrangement links TRBV7-2 to TRBJ2-3; D perhaps matches TRBD1 (5 bases). Germline-derived CDR1 and CDR2 are SGHTA and FQGNSA. This CDR3 contains 14 residues. Trimming took 2 bases from V and 3 from J, leaving 9 bases between them. CDR3 nucleotides: TGTGCCAGCAGCTTATCGCAGGGAACAGATACGCAGTATTTT. This sequence encodes CASSLSQGTDTQYF.

The sample holds a few counts of this clone. This chain connects TRBV30 to TRBJ2-2; 11 bases match TRBD1. The CDR3 length is 14 residues. V shed 3 bases, J shed 6 bases, and the junction held 3 bases outside the gene matches. Germline loops: CDR1 GTSNPN, CDR2 SVGIG (reference sequence). The CDR3 is CAWSGTGGPGELFF. In nucleotides, the CDR3 is TGTGCCTGGAGCGGGACAGGGGGTCCCGGGGAGCTGTTTTTT.

This chain uses TRBV2 with TRBJ1-6; D uncertain. CDR1 SNHLY and CDR2 FYNNEI come from the germline V gene. This CDR3 comprises 15 residues. The V gene lost 11 bases and the J gene lost 0 bases, with 14 bases spanning the gap. The CDR3 spells CAGRRQSSYNSPLHF. CDR3 DNA: TGTGCCGGGCGCCGGCAGAGCTCCTATAATTCACCCCTCCACTTT.

The chain couples TRBV6-5 to TRBJ2-7; 11 bases fit TRBD1. Germline CDR1 reads MNHEY; CDR2 reads SVGAGI. This CDR3 is built from 15 residues. J lost 2 bases, V lost 10 bases, and 10 bases had no gene match. CDR3 nucleotides: TGTGCCACCGCGATGGGACAGGGGGTCCCCTACGAGCAGTACTTC. Translating it yields CATAMGQGVPYEQYF.

The rearrangement uses TRBV5-5 and TRBJ2-2; 7 bases align to TRBD1. With 3 bases clipped from V and 6 bases from J, the junction kept 5 bases outside the gene matches. This CDR3 is built from 14 residues. Germline V gene lookup returns CDR1 SGHKS and CDR2 YYEKEE (reference sequence). CDR3 loop: CASSWGTEAGELFF. The DNA for the CDR3 is TGTGCCAGCAGCTGGGGGACAGAGGCCGGGGAGCTGTTTTTT.

V gene TRBV6-1 combines with J gene TRBJ2-7, with TRBD2 identical over 16 bases. Trimming removed 4 bases from V and 5 bases from J; junction bases left unmatched: 2. CDR3 length equals 15 residues. Germline assignment: CDR1 MNHNS and CDR2 SASEGT. The CDR3: CASSAGTSGRDEQYF. The CDR3 region has the DNA TGTGCCAGCAGTGCCGGGACTAGCGGGAGGGACGAGCAGTACTTC.

V usage is TRBV5-4 and J usage is TRBJ2-7, with TRBD2 identical over 7 bases. Trimming cost V 0 bases and J 3 bases; bases outside gene matches: 3. Germline-derived CDR1 and CDR2 are SGHNT and YYREEE (reference sequence). The CDR3 runs to 14 residues. CDR3 in DNA: TGTGCCAGCAGCTTGGCTAGCGGACGCTACGAGCAGTACTTC. This encodes CASSLASGRYEQYF.

The chain employs TRBV19 and TRBJ1-5; no clear D. The ends were cut back, 5 bases at V and 2 bases at J, with 19 bases in the middle. CDR3 length equals 17 residues. Germline lookup yields CDR1 LNHDA and CDR2 SQIVND (reference sequence). The CDR3, as DNA: TGTGCCAGTAGTTGGGAGACATCCCCACCCGGCAATCAGCCCCAGCATTTT. Its protein product is CASSWETSPPGNQPQHF.

The V gene is TRBV5-4, the J gene TRBJ2-4, with D possibly being TRBD2 (6 bases). V shed 0 bases and J shed 5 bases, with 12 bases lying between them. The germline CDR1 and CDR2 sequences are SGHNT and YYREEE (reference sequence). The CDR3 extends over 15 amino acids. DNA for the CDR3: TGTGCCAGCAGCTTGGGGGCGGGGTGGGAAAACATTCAGTACTTC. It codes for CASSLGAGWENIQYF.